The 4 T cell receptor beta chains given below trace back to one sample, sequenced in a study of naive CD8 T cells in extremely preterm neonates. Broader study findings: Relative to older groups, preterm infants had shorter, less trimmed CDR3s with fewer N additions.

Using immunoSEQ multiplex PCR, the repertoire was profiled, and TCRdb retains in-frame clones only, with some absent. This sample carries more than 20,000 clones, 88% of them seen once, and the ten largest clones take 0.8% to 0.95%. Antigen specificity for these receptors is unknown. Samples were taken at extremely preterm deliveries at roughly 23-28 weeks of gestation. Sequencing was performed on naive CD8+ T cells from cord blood. Receptors originate from a boy who was born preterm.

This clone appeared a single time. The chain recombines TRBV29-1 with TRBJ2-1; TRBD2 matches at 9 bases. Germline V CDR1 and CDR2: SQVTM, ANQGSEA. V was clipped by 7 bases and J by 0 bases; unmatched bases: 4. The CDR3 totals 14 residues. CDR3 sequence reads: CSAGLASSYNEQFF. CDR3 coding DNA: TGCAGCGCCGGACTAGCGAGCTCCTACAATGAGCAGTTCTTC.

V is TRBV7-3 and J is TRBJ1-3; D gene unclear. CDR1 is SGHTA and CDR2 is FQGTGA in the germline V gene. Trimming removed 1 base from V and 0 bases from J, with 1 base in between. The CDR3 totals 13 residues. Here the CDR3 reads CASSLNSGNTIYF. Written as DNA, the CDR3 is TGTGCCAGCAGCTTAAACTCTGGAAACACCATATATTTT.

The genes are TRBV11-2 and TRBJ2-7; a weak D match, TRBD2 (6 bases). The CDR3 spans 14 residues. The ends were cut back, 0 bases at V and 0 bases at J, with 6 bases in the middle. Per the germline V gene, CDR1 is SGHAT and CDR2 is FQNNGV. The CDR3 DNA sequence: TGTGCCAGCAGCTTAGAGCGGGGCTCCTACGAGCAGTACTTC. Translation: CASSLERGSYEQYF.

For this clone: Sequence at one end of the junction differs from germline and may be a read error. The V call is TRBV9, the J call TRBJ2-2; D is perhaps TRBD2 (6 bases). The CDR3 has 12 residues. CDR1 and CDR2 from the germline V gene are SGDLS and YYNGEE. CDR3 sequence reads: CASSVNTGGLFF. The DNA of the CDR3 is TGTGCCAGCAGCGTCAACACCGGGGGGCTGTTTTTT. Full variable domain (outside the CDR3, taken from reference TRBV9 and TRBJ2-2): DSGVTQTPKHLITATGQRVTLRCSPRSGDLSVYWYQQSLDQGLQFLIQYYNGEERAKGNILERFSAQQFPDLHSELNLSSLELGDSALYFCASSVNTGGLFFGEGSRLTVL.